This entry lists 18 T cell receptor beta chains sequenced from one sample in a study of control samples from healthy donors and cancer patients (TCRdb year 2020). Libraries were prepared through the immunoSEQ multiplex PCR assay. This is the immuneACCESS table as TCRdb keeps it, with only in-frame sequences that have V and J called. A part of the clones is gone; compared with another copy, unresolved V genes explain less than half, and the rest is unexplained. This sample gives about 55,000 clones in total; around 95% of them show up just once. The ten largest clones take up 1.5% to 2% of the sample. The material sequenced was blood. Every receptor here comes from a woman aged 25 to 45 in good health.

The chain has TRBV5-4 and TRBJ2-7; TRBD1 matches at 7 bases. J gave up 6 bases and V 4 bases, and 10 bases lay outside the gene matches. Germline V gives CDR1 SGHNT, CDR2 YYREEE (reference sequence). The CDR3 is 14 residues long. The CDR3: CASSGAGGVIEQYF. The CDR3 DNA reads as TGTGCCAGCAGCGGGGCAGGGGGAGTTATCGAGCAGTACTTC.

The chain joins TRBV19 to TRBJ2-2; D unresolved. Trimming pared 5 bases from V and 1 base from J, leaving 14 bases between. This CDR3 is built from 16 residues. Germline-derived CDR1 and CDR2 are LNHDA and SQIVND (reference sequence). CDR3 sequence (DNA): TGTGCCAGTAGTCAATGGCTCAGACAGAACACCGGGGAGCTGTTTTTT. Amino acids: CASSQWLRQNTGELFF. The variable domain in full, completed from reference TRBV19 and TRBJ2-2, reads DGGITQSPKYLFRKEGQNVTLSCEQNLNHDAMYWYRQDPGQGLRLIYYSQIVNDFQKGDIAEGYSVSREKKESFPLTVTSAQKNPTAFYLCASSQWLRQNTGELFFGEGSRLTVL.

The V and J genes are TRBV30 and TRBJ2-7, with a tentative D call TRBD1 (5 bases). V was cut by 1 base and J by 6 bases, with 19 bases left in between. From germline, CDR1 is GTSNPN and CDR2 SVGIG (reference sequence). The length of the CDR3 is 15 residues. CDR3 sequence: CAWSDRQLESAEQYF. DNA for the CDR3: TGTGCCTGGAGTGACCGACAGCTAGAGTCGGCCGAGCAGTACTTC.

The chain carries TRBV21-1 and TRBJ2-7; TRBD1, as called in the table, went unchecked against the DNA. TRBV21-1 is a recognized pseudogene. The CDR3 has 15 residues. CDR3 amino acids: CASSKKRDRDHEQYF. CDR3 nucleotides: TGTGCCAGCAGCAAGAAAAGGGACAGGGATCACGAGCAGTACTTC.

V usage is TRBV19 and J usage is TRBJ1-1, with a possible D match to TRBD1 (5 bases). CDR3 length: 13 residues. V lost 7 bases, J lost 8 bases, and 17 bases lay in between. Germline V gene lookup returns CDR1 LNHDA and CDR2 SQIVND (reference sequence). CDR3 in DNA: TGTGCCAGTACCTTGGACGTCCGGGACGAAGCTTTCTTT. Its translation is CASTLDVRDEAFF.

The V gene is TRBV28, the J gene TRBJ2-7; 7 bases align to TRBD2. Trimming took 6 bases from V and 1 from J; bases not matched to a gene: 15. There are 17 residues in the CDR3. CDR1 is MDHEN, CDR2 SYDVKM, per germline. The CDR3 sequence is CASSSPRGQGGSYEQYF. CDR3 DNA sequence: TGTGCCAGCAGCTCTCCGCGTGGGCAGGGAGGGTCCTACGAGCAGTACTTC.

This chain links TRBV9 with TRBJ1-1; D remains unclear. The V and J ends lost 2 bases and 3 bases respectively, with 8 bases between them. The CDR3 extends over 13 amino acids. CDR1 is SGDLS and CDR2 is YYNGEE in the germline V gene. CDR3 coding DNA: TGTGCCAGCAGCGTGGGCGTGTACACTGAAGCTTTCTTT. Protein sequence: CASSVGVYTEAFF.

Here the CDR3 DNA reads TGCGCCAGCAGTGAGTCGGACAGGGGGCTGACTGAAGCTTTCTTT. It translates to CASSESDRGLTEAFF. The rearrangement uses TRBV10-2 and TRBJ1-1, with 11 bases matching TRBD1. Germline V gives CDR1 WSHSY, CDR2 SAAADI. CDR3 size: 15 residues. The junction had 2 bases not matched to a gene; V was cut back by 0 bases and J by 5 bases.

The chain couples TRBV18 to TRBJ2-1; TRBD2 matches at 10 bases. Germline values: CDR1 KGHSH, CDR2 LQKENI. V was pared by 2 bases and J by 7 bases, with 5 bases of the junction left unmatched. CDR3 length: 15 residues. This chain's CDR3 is CASSPGLAGVNEQFF. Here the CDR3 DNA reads TGTGCCAGCTCACCAGGGCTAGCGGGAGTGAATGAGCAGTTCTTC.

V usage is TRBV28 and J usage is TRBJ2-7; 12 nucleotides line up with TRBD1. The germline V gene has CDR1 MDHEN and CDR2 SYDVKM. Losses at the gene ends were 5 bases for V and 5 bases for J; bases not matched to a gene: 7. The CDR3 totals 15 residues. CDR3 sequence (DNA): TGTGCCAGCAGTCACCGGGACAGGGGGCACGACGAGCAGTACTTC. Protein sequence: CASSHRDRGHDEQYF.

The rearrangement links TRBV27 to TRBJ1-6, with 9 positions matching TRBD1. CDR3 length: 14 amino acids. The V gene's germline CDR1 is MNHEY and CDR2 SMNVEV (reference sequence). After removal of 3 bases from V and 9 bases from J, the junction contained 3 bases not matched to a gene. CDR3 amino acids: CASSFRQGGSPLHF. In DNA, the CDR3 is TGTGCCAGCAGTTTCAGACAGGGGGGTTCACCCCTCCACTTT.

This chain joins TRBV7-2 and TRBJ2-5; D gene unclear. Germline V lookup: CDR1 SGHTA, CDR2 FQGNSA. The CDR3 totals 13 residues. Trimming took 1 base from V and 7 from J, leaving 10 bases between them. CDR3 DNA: TGTGCCAGCAGCTTAGGGCAGGACGGGACCCAGTACTTC. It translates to CASSLGQDGTQYF.

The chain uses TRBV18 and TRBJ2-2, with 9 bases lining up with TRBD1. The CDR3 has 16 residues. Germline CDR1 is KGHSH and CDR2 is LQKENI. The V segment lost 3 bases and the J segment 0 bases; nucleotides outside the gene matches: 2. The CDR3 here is CASSPGDRANTGELFF. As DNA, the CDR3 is TGTGCCAGCTCACCGGGGGACAGGGCGAACACCGGGGAGCTGTTTTTT.

CDR3 loop: CASSGGGREGRATRGETQYF. The CDR3 nucleotides read TGTGCCAGCAGCGGGGGGGGCCGGGAGGGCCGGGCCACCAGGGGGGAGACCCAGTACTTC. The rearrangement links TRBV5-4 to TRBJ2-5, with a weak D call TRBD2 (8 bases). The CDR3 is 20 residues long. Trimming took 4 bases from V and 5 from J, leaving 33 bases between them. From germline, CDR1 is SGHNT and CDR2 YYREEE (reference sequence).

The CDR3: CASTPGTGTLAANVLTF. DNA of the CDR3: TGTGCCAGCACCCCCGGGACAGGTACTCTGGCGGCCAACGTCCTGACTTTC. The chain links TRBV28 to TRBJ2-6; TRBD1 matches 8 bases. Germline trimming cut 7 bases from V and 6 bases from J; bases unmatched to any gene: 14. The CDR3 runs 17 residues. The germline gives CDR1 MDHEN, CDR2 SYDVKM.

The CDR3 DNA reads as TGTGCCAGCAAAGAGGGAGGGGAGCAGTTCTTC. The encoded protein is CASKEGGEQFF. V is TRBV2 and J is TRBJ2-1, with 7 bases lining up with TRBD2. Germline-derived CDR1 and CDR2 are SNHLY and FYNNEI. V shed 7 bases and J 10 bases; nucleotides not matched to a gene: 4. This CDR3 contains 11 residues.

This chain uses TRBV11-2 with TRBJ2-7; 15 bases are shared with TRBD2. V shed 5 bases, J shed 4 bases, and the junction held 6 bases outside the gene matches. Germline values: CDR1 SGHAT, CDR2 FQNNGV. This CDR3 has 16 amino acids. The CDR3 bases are TGTGCCAGCAGCACCGGACTAGCGGGAGGGTGGTACGAGCAGTACTTC. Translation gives CASSTGLAGGWYEQYF.

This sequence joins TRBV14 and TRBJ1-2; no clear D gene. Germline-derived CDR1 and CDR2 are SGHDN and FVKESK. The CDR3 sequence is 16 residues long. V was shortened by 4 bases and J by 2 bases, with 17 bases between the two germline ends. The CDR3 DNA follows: TGTGCCAGCAGCCCACCGAAGAGTGGTAAAAACTATGGCTACACCTTC. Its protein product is CASSPPKSGKNYGYTF.